These 3 T cell receptor beta chains were sequenced from one sample in a study of cytomegalovirus exposure and HLA in healthy donors. Vbeta (60) and Jbeta (13) primers were used in the PCR. Libraries were prepared by immunoSEQ multiplex PCR; TCRdb keeps only in-frame clonotypes and omits some of them. The sample holds roughly 120,000 clones, 65% to 80% seen once. What was sequenced was PBMCs. The source is a human donor in good health.

CDR3 residues: CASEGMLWLGAFF. The CDR3, as DNA: TGTGCCTCTGAGGGCATGTTATGGCTCGGAGCTTTCTTT. The chain recombines TRBV6-5 with TRBJ1-1, with no clear D. There are 13 residues in the CDR3. CDR1 and CDR2 from the germline V gene are MNHEY and SVGAGI. Trimming pared 11 bases from V and 10 bases from J, leaving 23 bases between.

This chain joins TRBV10-3 and TRBJ2-5; 7 nucleotides match TRBD2. V gave up 2 bases and J gave up 11 bases; unmatched junction bases: 17. Germline values: CDR1 ENHRY, CDR2 SYGVKD. CDR3 length: 16 residues. The CDR3 reads CAISEPPSGEGLKQYF. The CDR3 DNA reads as TGTGCCATCAGTGAGCCACCCTCGGGGGAGGGGCTCAAGCAGTACTTC.

This chain connects TRBV5-8 to TRBJ2-7, with D maybe TRBD1 (5 bases). Trimming took off 4 bases at V and 3 bases at J, with 11 bases between the two ends. The CDR3 is 13 residues long. Germline CDR1 and CDR2: SGHTS and YDEGEE. The CDR3 sequence: CASSLQVRYEQYF. In nucleotides, the CDR3 is TGTGCCAGCAGCCTACAGGTTCGCTACGAGCAGTACTTC.